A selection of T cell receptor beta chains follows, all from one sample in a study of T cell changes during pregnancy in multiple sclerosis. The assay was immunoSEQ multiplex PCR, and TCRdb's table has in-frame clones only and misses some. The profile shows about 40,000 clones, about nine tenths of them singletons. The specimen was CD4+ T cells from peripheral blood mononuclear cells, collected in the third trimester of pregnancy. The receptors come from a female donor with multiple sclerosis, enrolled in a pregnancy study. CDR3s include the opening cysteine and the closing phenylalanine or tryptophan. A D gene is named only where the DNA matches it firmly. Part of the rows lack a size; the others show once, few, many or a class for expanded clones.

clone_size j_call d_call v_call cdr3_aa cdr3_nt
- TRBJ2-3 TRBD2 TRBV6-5 CASSYSLAGTTDTQYF TGTGCCAGCAGTTACTCGCTAGCGGGAACGACAGATACGCAGTATTTT
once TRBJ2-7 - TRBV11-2 CASSLGAGGIYEQYF TGTGCCAGCAGCTTAGGGGCAGGAGGAATCTACGAGCAGTACTTC
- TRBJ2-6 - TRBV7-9 CASSLGARPKGGANVLTF TGTGCCAGCAGCTTAGGGGCCAGGCCCAAAGGTGGGGCCAACGTCCTGACTTTC
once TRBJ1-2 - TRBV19 CASSIDKSNYGYTF TGTGCCAGTAGTATTGACAAGTCTAACTATGGCTACACCTTC
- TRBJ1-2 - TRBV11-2 CASSLVSRDTSYTF TGTGCCAGCAGCTTAGTTTCCCGGGACACCAGCTACACCTTC
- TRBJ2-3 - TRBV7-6 CASSLKGRSSTDTQYF TGTGCCAGCAGCTTAAAGGGGAGGTCTAGCACAGATACGCAGTATTTT
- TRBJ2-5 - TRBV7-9 CASSPTVQETQYF TGTGCCAGCAGCCCCACAGTCCAAGAGACCCAGTACTTC
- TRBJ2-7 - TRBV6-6 CASSYSAHEQYF TGTGCCAGCAGTTACTCGGCTCACGAGCAGTACTTC
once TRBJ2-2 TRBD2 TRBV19 CASSLRGGNTGELFF TGTGCCAGTAGTCTTCGCGGGGGGAACACCGGGGAGCTGTTTTTT
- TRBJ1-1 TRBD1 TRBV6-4 CASRLTGKGEAFF TGTGCCAGCAGGTTGACAGGGAAGGGTGAAGCTTTCTTT
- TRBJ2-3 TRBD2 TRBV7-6 CASSPGLATDTQYF TGTGCCAGCAGCCCGGGACTAGCGACAGATACGCAGTATTTT
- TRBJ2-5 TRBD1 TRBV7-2 CASSLALQGAARETQYF TGTGCCAGCAGCTTAGCGTTGCAGGGGGCTGCCAGAGAGACCCAGTACTTC
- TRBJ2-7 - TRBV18 CASSPPSSYEQYF TGTGCCAGCTCGCCTCCTAGCTCCTACGAGCAGTACTTC
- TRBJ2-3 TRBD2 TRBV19 CASSTRTSGISSDTQYF TGTGCCAGTAGTACCCGGACTAGCGGGATTAGTTCAGATACGCAGTATTTT
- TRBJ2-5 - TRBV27 CASSSPAGGETQYF TGTGCCAGCAGTTCCCCCGCTGGGGGGGAGACCCAGTACTTC
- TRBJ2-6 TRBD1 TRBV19 CASSVQGAGANVLTF TGTGCCAGTAGTGTCCAGGGGGCTGGGGCCAACGTCCTGACTTTC
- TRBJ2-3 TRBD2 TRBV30 CAWSTGTSGRGADTQYF TGTGCCTGGAGTACCGGGACTAGCGGGAGAGGGGCAGATACGCAGTATTTT
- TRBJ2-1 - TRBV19 CASSPRTRNHEQFF TGTGCCAGTAGTCCCCGGACTCGAAACCATGAGCAGTTCTTC
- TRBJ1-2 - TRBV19 CASRVGLMPSGYTF TGTGCCAGTAGGGTAGGACTGATGCCATCTGGCTACACCTTC
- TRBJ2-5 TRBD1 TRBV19 CASSIAGRGQETQYF TGTGCCAGTAGTATTGCGGGCAGGGGGCAGGAGACCCAGTACTTC
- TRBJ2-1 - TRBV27 CASSSRTRGLKRNSYNEQFF TGTGCCAGCAGTTCCCGAACCAGAGGGCTCAAACGTAACTCCTACAATGAGCAGTTCTTC
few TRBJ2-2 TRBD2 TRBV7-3 CASSLTGGGTGELFF TGTGCCAGCAGCTTAACGGGCGGGGGCACCGGGGAGCTGTTTTTT